This T cell receptor (beta chain) comes out of a study of shared clonotypes between healthy human individuals. CD45RO+ cells went into CD8 memory alongside CCR7-negative CD45RA+ TemRA cells. For sorted subsets, approximately 200 ng DNA per replicate equaled 30,000 or so T cell genomes. In the original processing: Junction-only immunoSEQ sequences carried no quality scores, so filtering differed. Only in-frame clones appear in the TCRdb table, and some are missing; sequencing was by immunoSEQ multiplex PCR. V and J calls plus clone size are reproduced from that table; the DNA served to infer D and trimming. The repertoire holds 110,000 or so clones, 68% seen once, with roughly a quarter in the top ten. V was pared by 5 bases and J by 0 bases, with 2 bases of the junction left unmatched. The CDR3 has 15 residues. CDR1 is PRHDT and CDR2 is FYEKMQ in the germline V gene (reference sequence). This clone was detected many times.

This sequence originates from a woman aged 25-40 years in good health. The specimen was memory CD8+ T cells sorted from blood. The sample's subset: CD45RO+ cells pooled with CCR7-negative TemRA cells. V and J are TRBV13 and TRBJ2-4; 9 bases are shared with TRBD2. This CDR3 reads CASSVRGGAKNIQYF. DNA of the CDR3: TGTGCCAGCAGCGTGCGGGGGGGAGCCAAAAACATTCAGTACTTC.